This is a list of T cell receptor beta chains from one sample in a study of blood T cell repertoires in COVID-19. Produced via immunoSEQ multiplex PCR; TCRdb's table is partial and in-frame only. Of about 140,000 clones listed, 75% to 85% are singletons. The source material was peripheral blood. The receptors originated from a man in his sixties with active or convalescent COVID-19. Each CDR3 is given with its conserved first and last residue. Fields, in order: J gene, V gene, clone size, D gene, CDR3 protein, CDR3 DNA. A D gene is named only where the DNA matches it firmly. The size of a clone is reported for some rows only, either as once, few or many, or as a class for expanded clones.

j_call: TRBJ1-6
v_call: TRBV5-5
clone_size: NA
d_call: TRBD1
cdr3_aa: CASSWGQGRSPLHF
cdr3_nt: TGTGCCAGCAGCTGGGGACAGGGACGTTCACCCCTCCACTTT

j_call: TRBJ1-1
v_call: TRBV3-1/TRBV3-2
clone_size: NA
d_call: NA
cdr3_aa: CASSQGFKGVSTEAFF
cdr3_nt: TGTGCCAGCAGCCAGGGCTTTAAAGGGGTGAGCACTGAAGCTTTCTTT

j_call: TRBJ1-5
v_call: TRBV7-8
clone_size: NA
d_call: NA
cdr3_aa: CASSRLGTQPQHF
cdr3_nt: TGTGCCAGCAGCCGCCTGGGCACTCAGCCCCAGCATTTT

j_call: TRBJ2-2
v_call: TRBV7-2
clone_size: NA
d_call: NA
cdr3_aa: CASSSTGSFTGELFF
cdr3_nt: TGTGCCAGCAGCTCGACAGGTTCCTTCACCGGGGAGCTGTTTTTT

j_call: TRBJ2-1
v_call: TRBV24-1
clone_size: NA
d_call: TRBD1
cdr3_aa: CATSDPGTASTPRTYNEQFF
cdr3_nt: TGTGCCACCAGTGATCCTGGGACAGCGTCCACCCCCAGAACCTACAATGAGCAGTTCTTC

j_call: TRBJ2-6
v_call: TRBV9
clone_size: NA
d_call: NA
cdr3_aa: CASSAPWTDSGANVLTF
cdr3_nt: TGTGCCAGCAGCGCCCCCTGGACAGACTCTGGGGCCAACGTCCTGACTTTC

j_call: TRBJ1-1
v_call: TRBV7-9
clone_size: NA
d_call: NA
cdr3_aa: CASSLGQGPNTEAFF
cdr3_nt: TGTGCCAGCAGCTTAGGGCAGGGCCCGAACACTGAAGCTTTCTTT

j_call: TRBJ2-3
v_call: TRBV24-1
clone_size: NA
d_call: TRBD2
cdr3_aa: CATSVGTSGRADTQYF
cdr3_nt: TGTGCCACCAGTGTCGGGACTAGCGGGAGGGCAGATACGCAGTATTTT

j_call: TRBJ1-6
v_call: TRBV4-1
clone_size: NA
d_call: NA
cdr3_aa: CASSQEGGVGDYNSPLHF
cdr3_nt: TGCGCCAGCAGCCAAGAAGGGGGAGTAGGGGATTATAATTCACCCCTCCACTTT

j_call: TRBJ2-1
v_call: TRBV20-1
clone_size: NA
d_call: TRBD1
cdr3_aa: CSASAGGENEQFF
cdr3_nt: TGCAGTGCTAGTGCAGGGGGCGAAAATGAGCAGTTCTTC

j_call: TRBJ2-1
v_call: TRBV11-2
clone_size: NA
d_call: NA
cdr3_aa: CASRFIPGAIYNEQFF
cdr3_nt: TGTGCCAGCAGATTTATCCCAGGGGCTATTTACAATGAGCAGTTCTTC

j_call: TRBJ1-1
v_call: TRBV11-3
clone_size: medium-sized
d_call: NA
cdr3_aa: CASSLALGSNTEAFF
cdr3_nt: TGTGCCAGCAGCTTAGCGCTGGGCTCGAACACTGAAGCTTTCTTT

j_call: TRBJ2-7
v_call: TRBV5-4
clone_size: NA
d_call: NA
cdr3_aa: CASSSGRDRSSYEQYF
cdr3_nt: TGTGCCAGCAGCTCGGGGCGGGACCGAAGCTCCTACGAGCAGTACTTC

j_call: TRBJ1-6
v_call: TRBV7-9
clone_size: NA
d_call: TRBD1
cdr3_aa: CASSYGTGNNSPLHF
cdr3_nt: TGTGCCAGCAGCTACGGGACAGGGAATAATTCACCCCTCCACTTT

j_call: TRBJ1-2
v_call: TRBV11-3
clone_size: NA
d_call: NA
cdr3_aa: CASRGVGGDLSYGYTF
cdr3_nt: TGTGCCAGCAGGGGAGTGGGCGGGGATCTTTCCTATGGCTACACCTTC

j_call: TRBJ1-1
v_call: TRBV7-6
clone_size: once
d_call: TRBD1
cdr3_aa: CASSPMVLTGTDYLMNTEAFF
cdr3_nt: TGTGCCAGCAGCCCCATGGTGCTTACCGGGACAGATTACCTGATGAACACTGAAGCTTTCTTT